This T cell receptor (beta chain) comes out of a study of shared clonotypes between healthy human individuals. Replicate PCRs run on sorted subsets employed approximately 0.2 ug DNA, some 33,000 T cell genomes. Measured with immunoSEQ multiplex PCR; TCRdb has only the in-frame clones, and not every one. This table has 450,000 to 700,000 clones, roughly 95% appearing once. The CDR3 length is 19 residues. Selected positively for CCR7 and CD45RO-negative, naive CD8 cells excluded terminally differentiated effector memory CD45RA+ cells. None of the donors, who were healthy HIV-negative adults, had recently had acute infections or vaccinations.

The TCR originated in a woman in her twenties or thirties in good health. The chain couples TRBV21-1 to TRBJ2-5; the table calls TRBD2, which could not be checked here. TRBV21-1 is a listed pseudogene. The material sequenced was naive CD8+ T cells sorted from blood. The DNA of the CDR3 is TGTGCCAGCAGCAAAGTAAGGGTGGCTATGCGGGAGGGCCGGGAGACCCAGTACTTC. Translating gives CASSKVRVAMREGRETQYF.